These 25 T cell receptor beta chains were sequenced from one sample in a study of T cells in Graves' hyperthyroidism and ophthalmopathy. Template material for amplifying TCR beta CDR3 regions consisted of RNA transcripts. When the TCR CDR3 underwent first-round RT-PCR, the HTBI primer set was used. TCRdb reprocessed the multiplex PCR reads with MiXCR, giving one entry per CDR3 protein. This sample has about 570,000 distinct CDR3 sequences; around 13% occur once, and the top ten carry around 13%. Sequences were obtained from blood. The receptors were gathered from a woman in her forties with Graves' hyperthyroidism.

The sample holds many counts of this clonotype. The chain uses TRBV14 and TRBJ2-7; 9 bases map to TRBD2. Germline V gene sequence: CDR1 SGHDN, CDR2 FVKESK. V lost 2 bases, J lost 9 bases, and 8 bases stayed unmatched. The CDR3 contains 14 residues. The CDR3 is CASSQWTSVYPQYF. The CDR3 DNA follows: TGTGCCAGCAGCCAATGGACTAGCGTCTACCCGCAGTACTTC.

Note on this clonotype: Germline and junction disagree at one end, which may indicate a read error. V and J are TRBV27 and TRBJ1-4; D gene uncertain. The CDR3 sequence is 13 residues long. CDR1 is MNHEY and CDR2 is SMNVEV in the germline V gene (reference sequence). The CDR3 coding sequence is TGTGCCTGCAGTCCGCCGTTGAATGAAAAACTGTTTTTT. Residues: CACSPPLNEKLFF.

At least ten counts were recorded for this clonotype. This chain joins TRBV6-1 and TRBJ1-1; D perhaps matches TRBD1 (6 bases). CDR1 MNHNS and CDR2 SASEGT come from the germline V gene. The V end was cut by 6 bases, the J end by 6 bases, with 17 bases between. The length of the CDR3 is 14 residues. CDR3 residues: CASRKQGLLPEAFF. In nucleotides, the CDR3 is TGTGCCAGCAGAAAACAGGGTCTCTTACCTGAAGCTTTCTTT.

This clonotype was counted between two and nine times. The chain uses TRBV30 and TRBJ1-4; 7 bases agree with TRBD1. The V and J ends lost 2 bases and 7 bases, in that order; junction bases with no gene match: 13. The CDR3 length is 16 residues. Germline V gene data show CDR1 as GTSNPN and CDR2 as SVGIG (reference sequence). DNA of the CDR3: TGTGCCTGGAGTCCCCAAACGAGGGGGCGCGGTGAAAAACTGTTTTTT. It yields the protein CAWSPQTRGRGEKLFF.

This clonotype was observed a single time. The V call is TRBV20-1, the J call TRBJ2-3; 8 nucleotides line up with TRBD2. Looked up from germline, CDR1 is DFQATT and CDR2 is SNEGSKA (reference sequence). V dropped 5 bases and J dropped 0; count of bases not matched to a gene: 7. This CDR3 contains 15 residues. The CDR3 sequence: CSAVISGTSTDTQYF. For the CDR3, the DNA is TGCAGTGCTGTGATTAGCGGGACCAGCACAGATACGCAGTATTTT.

This clonotype was seen only a few times. The chain recombines TRBV28 with TRBJ2-2; the D is unclear. Germline CDR1 is MDHEN and CDR2 is SYDVKM. V shed 6 bases and J shed 4 bases, with 18 bases lying between them. There are 16 residues in the CDR3. CDR3 nucleotide sequence: TGTGCCAGCAGGCCACCGGGCCTCCCAGCCACCGGGGAGCTGTTTTTT. As protein: CASRPPGLPATGELFF.

This clonotype came up a few times. The rearrangement links TRBV24-1 to TRBJ2-7; unclear D gene. Germline V gene lookup returns CDR1 KGHDR and CDR2 SFDVKD. The CDR3 consists of 10 residues. CDR3: CALGSYEQYF. The CDR3 nucleotides read TGTGCATTGGGCTCCTACGAGCAGTACTTC.

This clonotype was detected ten times or more. V gene TRBV28 combines with J gene TRBJ2-7; D remains ambiguous. This CDR3 contains 13 residues. Per the germline V gene, CDR1 is MDHEN and CDR2 is SYDVKM. With 7 bases removed from V and 1 base from J, the gap between germline ends came to 11 bases. The CDR3 sequence: CASTLGSSYEQYF. The DNA for the CDR3 is TGTGCCAGCACCCTGGGATCTTCCTACGAGCAGTACTTC. Together with reference TRBV28 and TRBJ2-7, the CDR3 gives the full variable domain: DVKVTQSSRYLVKRTGEKVFLECVQDMDHENMFWYRQDPGLGLRLIYFSYDVKMKEKGDIPEGYSVSREKKERFSLILESASTNQTSMYLCASTLGSSYEQYFGPGTRLTVT.

This chain joins TRBV29-1 and TRBJ2-7; 10 nucleotides align to TRBD2. CDR1 SQVTM and CDR2 ANQGSEA come from the germline V gene. With 5 bases clipped from V and 4 bases from J, the junction kept 2 bases outside the gene matches. CDR3 length: 12 amino acids. The CDR3 is CSVSSGSYEQYF. The CDR3 DNA follows: TGCAGCGTTTCTAGCGGGAGTTACGAGCAGTACTTC.

Many counts were recorded for this clonotype. J is TRBJ1-1 and V is TRBV30; D call uncertain. CDR3 size: 12 residues. Trimming cost V 3 bases and J 0 bases, with 5 bases left between them. CDR1 GTSNPN and CDR2 SVGIG come from the germline V gene (reference sequence). The CDR3 bases are TGTGCCTGGAGGGGATTGAACACTGAAGCTTTCTTT. Protein: CAWRGLNTEAFF.

This clonotype came up many times. This sequence joins TRBV20-1 and TRBJ2-1; 8 bases map to TRBD1. The CDR3 consists of 12 residues. After removal of 6 bases from V and 4 bases from J, the junction contained 2 bases not matched to a gene. Per the germline V gene, CDR1 is DFQATT and CDR2 is SNEGSKA (reference sequence). The CDR3 coding sequence is TGCAGTGCCGGGACAGGTTACAATGAGCAGTTCTTC. This codes for CSAGTGYNEQFF.

The genes are TRBV24-1 and TRBJ2-5; TRBD1 or TRBD2 may be the D gene (5 bases each). Trimming left V 0 bases short and J 2 bases short, with 9 bases between. There are 15 residues in the CDR3. CDR1 and CDR2 from the germline V gene are KGHDR and SFDVKD. CDR3 residues: CATSDLRGEQETQYF. For the CDR3, the DNA is TGTGCCACCAGTGATTTGCGAGGGGAGCAAGAGACCCAGTACTTC.

A note on this clonotype: Given a much more abundant clone one base away, this may be a read error. Since the CDR3 does not end with the conserved phenylalanine or tryptophan, this likely comes from a read error. The DNA for the CDR3 is TGTGCCAGCAGCGGGACCGGACATCTTAACTATGGCTACACCCTC. It codes for CASSGTGHLNYGYTL. The gene calls are TRBV11-2 and TRBJ1-2; D possibly corresponds to TRBD1 (5 bases). Trimming removed 5 bases from V and 1 base from J, with 14 bases in between. This CDR3 has 15 residues. CDR1 and CDR2 from the germline V gene are SGHAT and FQNNGV.

At least ten counts were recorded for this clonotype. This sequence joins TRBV12-3 or TRBV12-4 and TRBJ2-1; TRBD2 might be the D (6 bases). V shed 5 bases and J shed 8 bases, with 10 bases lying between them. CDR3 length equals 12 residues. CDR3 sequence: CASSRREYEQFF. The DNA for the CDR3 is TGTGCCAGCAGTCGACGGGAGTATGAGCAGTTCTTC.

This clonotype was recorded at least ten times. The DNA for the CDR3 is TGTGCCAGCAGCTTTGGTAGTGGATTTAGTGGAGGTGAAAAACTGTTTTTT. Translated: CASSFGSGFSGGEKLFF. V is TRBV5-5 and J is TRBJ1-4; no clear D. This CDR3 spans 17 amino acids. The V end lost 2 bases, the J end lost 7 bases, and 21 bases lay between the germline ends. Looked up from germline, CDR1 is SGHKS and CDR2 is YYEKEE (reference sequence).

This rearrangement joins TRBV27 to TRBJ1-2, with D tentatively TRBD1 (6 bases). The CDR3 is 14 amino acids. V dropped 10 bases and J dropped 2 bases, with 17 bases sitting between them. In germline, CDR1 is MNHEY, CDR2 SMNVEV (reference sequence). CDR3 bases: TGTGCCACCAGGGCTTCTGGGGGCAACTATGGCTACACCTTC. The encoded protein is CATRASGGNYGYTF.

This clonotype has a handful of counts. Here the CDR3 DNA reads TGTGCCAGCAGTTCAATCTACCCCTCCGGGCGGGAGAACACCGGGGAGCTGTTTTTT. It is translated as CASSSIYPSGRENTGELFF. The V gene is TRBV27, the J gene TRBJ2-2, with D maybe TRBD2 (6 bases). Per the germline V gene, CDR1 is MNHEY and CDR2 is SMNVEV (reference sequence). Trimming left V 4 bases short and J 1 base short, with 22 bases between. The CDR3 has 19 amino acids.

This clonotype was counted at least ten times. This rearrangement joins TRBV6-1 to TRBJ1-2; D may be TRBD1 (6 bases). CDR1 is MNHNS and CDR2 is SASEGT in the germline V gene. Trimming removed 6 bases at V and 6 bases at J, with 14 bases between. The CDR3 consists of 13 residues. CDR3: CASRLRQEDGYTF. CDR3 bases: TGTGCCAGCAGGCTCCGACAGGAGGATGGCTACACCTTC.

Only one count was recorded for this clonotype. The chain is built from TRBV18 and TRBJ2-7; D gene ambiguous. The germline V gene encodes CDR1 KGHSH and CDR2 LQKENI. Trimming removed 3 bases from V and 0 bases from J, with 15 bases in between. CDR3 length equals 16 residues. The CDR3 DNA follows: TGTGCCAGCTCACCTGCTTCCAGCGAGATCTCCTACGAGCAGTACTTC. As protein: CASSPASSEISYEQYF.

This clonotype appeared a few times. Possible read error: a much larger clone is one base away. The J gene is TRBJ1-1, the V gene TRBV30; 8 bases match TRBD1. This CDR3 contains 13 residues. The germline CDR1 and CDR2 sequences are GTSNPN and SVGIG (reference sequence). DNA for the CDR3: TGTGCCTGGAATGGACAGGGCTACACTGGAGCTTTCTTT. It translates to CAWNGQGYTGAFF.

This clonotype appeared a few times. V usage is TRBV5-1 and J usage is TRBJ2-7; TRBD2 aligns across 9 bases. Germline loops: CDR1 SGHRS, CDR2 YFSETQ. The CDR3 runs to 15 residues. V lost 4 bases and J lost 3; bases outside the gene matches: 8. In DNA form, the CDR3 reads TGCGCCAGCAGCCCCGCTAGCGGGATTTTCTACGAGCAGTACTTC. As protein: CASSPASGIFYEQYF.

The chain has TRBV7-8 and TRBJ2-1, with 9 bases aligning to TRBD1. This CDR3 has 18 residues. Germline CDR1 is SGHVS and CDR2 is FQNEAQ. The trim removed 0 bases at V and 2 bases at J, leaving 8 bases unmatched. CDR3 coding DNA: TGTGCCAGCAGCTTAGCGCGAGCCGGACAGGGGACCTACAATGAGCAGTTCTTC. Its translation is CASSLARAGQGTYNEQFF.

The chain couples TRBV14 to TRBJ2-1, with TRBD1 matching 12 bases. The germline V gene encodes CDR1 SGHDN and CDR2 FVKESK. J lost 7 bases, V lost 0 bases, and 4 bases had no gene match. The CDR3 sequence is 16 residues long. The CDR3 coding sequence is TGTGCCAGCAGCCAAGATGGGACAGGGGGCATGAATGAGCAGTTCTTC. It specifies CASSQDGTGGMNEQFF.

Of note for this clonotype: Just one base apart from a much larger clone, this may be a read error. V is TRBV10-3 and J is TRBJ2-1; 14 bases match TRBD2. Germline loops: CDR1 ENHRY, CDR2 SYGVKD. This CDR3 region has 18 residues. Losses at the gene ends were 6 bases for V and 5 bases for J; bases not matched to a gene: 12. CDR3 protein: CAISSGLAGGMMDNEQFF. In nucleotides, the CDR3 is TGTGCCATCAGCAGCGGACTAGCGGGAGGTATGATGGACAATGAGCAGTTCTTC.

The gene calls are TRBV6-5 and TRBJ1-6; D possibly corresponds to TRBD1 (6 bases). From germline, CDR1 is MNHEY and CDR2 SVGAGI. There are 14 residues in the CDR3. Trimming took 2 bases from V and 8 from J, leaving 10 bases between them. The CDR3 DNA is TGTGCCAGCAGTTACGTGGGGGGCGATTCACCCCTCCACTTT. Encoded protein: CASSYVGGDSPLHF.